This is a list of T cell receptor beta chains from one sample in a study of blood T cell repertoires in COVID-19. Assay: immunoSEQ multiplex PCR; the TCRdb copy retains only in-frame clones and omits some. The sample consists of 75,000 to 95,000 clones, about 88% of them appearing once. Material for sequencing was peripheral blood. The receptors come from a woman older than 75 with acute or convalescent COVID-19. The CDR3 runs from the conserved cysteine through the conserved F or W. Each record gives: D gene, clone size, V gene, J gene, CDR3 protein, CDR3 DNA. D genes are given only for firm matches. Clone sizes are given selectively: once, few, many, or a class where the clone is expanded.

d_gene: TRBD1; abundance: NA; v_gene: TRBV7-2; j_gene: TRBJ2-4; CDR3aa: CASSLASGQGPRNIQYF; CDR3nt: TGTGCCAGCAGCTTAGCTTCGGGACAGGGCCCCCGAAACATTCAGTACTTC
d_gene: NA; abundance: NA; v_gene: TRBV28; j_gene: TRBJ2-2; CDR3aa: CASSPSLGGVGTGELFF; CDR3nt: TGTGCCAGCAGTCCTAGTTTAGGGGGAGTTGGCACCGGGGAGCTGTTTTTT
d_gene: TRBD2; abundance: NA; v_gene: TRBV6-2/TRBV6-3; j_gene: TRBJ2-1; CDR3aa: CASSPPSGGYNEQFF; CDR3nt: TGTGCCAGCAGCCCACCTAGCGGGGGCTACAATGAGCAGTTCTTC
d_gene: NA; abundance: NA; v_gene: TRBV6-5; j_gene: TRBJ2-3; CDR3aa: CASSYVVPDTQYF; CDR3nt: TGTGCCAGCAGTTACGTAGTCCCAGATACGCAGTATTTT
d_gene: NA; abundance: once; v_gene: TRBV18; j_gene: TRBJ2-2; CDR3aa: CASSPSSRGDTGELFF; CDR3nt: TGTGCCAGCTCACCCTCTTCCAGGGGGGACACCGGGGAGCTGTTTTTT
d_gene: TRBD2; abundance: NA; v_gene: TRBV7-3; j_gene: TRBJ2-3; CDR3aa: CASSLGLAGGSTDTQYF; CDR3nt: TGTGCCAGCAGCTTAGGGCTAGCGGGGGGCTCCACAGATACGCAGTATTTT
d_gene: NA; abundance: NA; v_gene: TRBV6-5; j_gene: TRBJ1-1; CDR3aa: CASNPMTGNTEAFF; CDR3nt: TGTGCCAGCAACCCAATGACAGGGAACACTGAAGCTTTCTTT
d_gene: NA; abundance: NA; v_gene: TRBV4-1; j_gene: TRBJ2-5; CDR3aa: CASSQDDRWGETQYF; CDR3nt: TGCGCCAGCAGCCAAGATGACAGGTGGGGGGAGACCCAGTACTTC
d_gene: NA; abundance: NA; v_gene: TRBV6-2/TRBV6-3; j_gene: TRBJ2-3; CDR3aa: CASSYYQANTDTQYF; CDR3nt: TGTGCCAGCAGTTACTATCAGGCGAACACAGATACGCAGTATTTT
d_gene: TRBD2; abundance: NA; v_gene: TRBV7-2; j_gene: TRBJ2-7; CDR3aa: CASSFPGLADYEQYF; CDR3nt: TGTGCCAGCAGTTTTCCGGGACTAGCGGACTACGAGCAGTACTTC
d_gene: TRBD2; abundance: NA; v_gene: TRBV24-1; j_gene: TRBJ2-7; CDR3aa: CATSDPASGNYEQYF; CDR3nt: TGTGCCACCAGTGACCCGGCTAGCGGGAACTACGAGCAGTACTTC
d_gene: NA; abundance: NA; v_gene: TRBV2; j_gene: TRBJ2-5; CDR3aa: CASSELAGKTQYF; CDR3nt: TGTGCCAGCAGTGAACTAGCTGGGAAGACCCAGTACTTC
d_gene: TRBD2; abundance: NA; v_gene: TRBV6-1; j_gene: TRBJ2-2; CDR3aa: CASSGTGTSGGNTGELFF; CDR3nt: TGTGCCAGCAGTGGAACCGGGACTAGCGGGGGGAACACCGGGGAGCTGTTTTTT
d_gene: NA; abundance: NA; v_gene: TRBV6-6; j_gene: TRBJ1-6; CDR3aa: CASCYTSGSYNSPLHF; CDR3nt: TGTGCCAGCTGTTATACTTCGGGCTCCTATAATTCACCCCTCCACTTT
d_gene: TRBD2; abundance: NA; v_gene: TRBV7-2; j_gene: TRBJ2-1; CDR3aa: CASRTHLLAGAGNEQFF; CDR3nt: TGTGCCAGCAGGACCCATCTCCTAGCGGGGGCAGGGAATGAGCAGTTCTTC
d_gene: TRBD2; abundance: once; v_gene: TRBV3-1/TRBV3-2; j_gene: TRBJ2-5; CDR3aa: CASSPWTSGGQARETQYF; CDR3nt: TGTGCCAGCAGCCCCTGGACTAGCGGGGGCCAGGCGCGGGAGACCCAGTACTTC
d_gene: NA; abundance: NA; v_gene: TRBV30; j_gene: TRBJ2-4; CDR3aa: CAWSGQGRPNIQYF; CDR3nt: TGTGCCTGGAGTGGTCAGGGGCGACCAAACATTCAGTACTTC
d_gene: NA; abundance: NA; v_gene: TRBV29-1; j_gene: TRBJ1-1; CDR3aa: CSVRVNTEAFF; CDR3nt: TGCAGCGTCCGAGTGAACACTGAAGCTTTCTTT
d_gene: NA; abundance: NA; v_gene: TRBV27; j_gene: TRBJ2-1; CDR3aa: CASSVQGLSYNEQFF; CDR3nt: TGTGCCAGCAGTGTGCAGGGACTCTCCTACAATGAGCAGTTCTTC
d_gene: TRBD1; abundance: NA; v_gene: TRBV19; j_gene: TRBJ2-1; CDR3aa: CASSLSSDRYNEQFF; CDR3nt: TGTGCCAGTAGTCTCTCATCGGACAGGTACAATGAGCAGTTCTTC
d_gene: TRBD1; abundance: NA; v_gene: TRBV4-3; j_gene: TRBJ1-2; CDR3aa: CASSRETGGNYGYTF; CDR3nt: TGCGCCAGCAGCCGAGAGACAGGGGGCAACTATGGCTACACCTTC
d_gene: NA; abundance: NA; v_gene: TRBV6-1; j_gene: TRBJ1-5; CDR3aa: CASSESGGSNQPQHF; CDR3nt: TGTGCCAGCAGTGAAAGCGGCGGTAGCAATCAGCCCCAGCATTTT
d_gene: TRBD2; abundance: NA; v_gene: TRBV5-5; j_gene: TRBJ2-7; CDR3aa: CASTSRASGSYEQYF; CDR3nt: TGTGCCAGCACCAGCAGGGCTAGCGGCTCCTACGAGCAGTACTTC
d_gene: NA; abundance: NA; v_gene: TRBV28; j_gene: TRBJ1-3; CDR3aa: CASSFRGNTIYF; CDR3nt: TGTGCCAGCAGTTTTCGGGGAAACACCATATATTTT
d_gene: NA; abundance: few; v_gene: TRBV7-6; j_gene: TRBJ2-5; CDR3aa: CASSLDIPPLETQYF; CDR3nt: TGTGCCAGCAGCTTGGACATACCCCCCTTGGAGACCCAGTACTTC
d_gene: TRBD2; abundance: NA; v_gene: TRBV7-3; j_gene: TRBJ2-3; CDR3aa: CASSLGLTSGSTDTQYF; CDR3nt: TGTGCCAGCAGCTTAGGTCTGACTAGCGGAAGCACAGATACGCAGTATTTT
d_gene: TRBD1; abundance: few; v_gene: TRBV7-2; j_gene: TRBJ2-7; CDR3aa: CASSGQQGRGYEQYF; CDR3nt: TGTGCCAGCAGCGGACAACAGGGGCGAGGTTACGAGCAGTACTTC
d_gene: TRBD1; abundance: NA; v_gene: TRBV28; j_gene: TRBJ1-4; CDR3aa: CASRRDRGGTNEKLFF; CDR3nt: TGTGCCAGCAGGCGGGACAGGGGGGGTACTAATGAAAAACTGTTTTTT
d_gene: TRBD2; abundance: NA; v_gene: TRBV7-2; j_gene: TRBJ2-1; CDR3aa: CASSSTGLAGENEQFF; CDR3nt: TGTGCCAGCAGCTCTACTGGACTAGCGGGAGAGAATGAGCAGTTCTTC
d_gene: NA; abundance: NA; v_gene: TRBV27; j_gene: TRBJ1-6; CDR3aa: CASSLADTYNSPLHF; CDR3nt: TGTGCCAGCAGTTTGGCAGATACCTATAATTCACCCCTCCACTTT
d_gene: TRBD1; abundance: NA; v_gene: TRBV19; j_gene: TRBJ1-1; CDR3aa: CASSTRGLGTEAFF; CDR3nt: TGTGCCAGTAGTACCAGGGGGCTCGGGACTGAAGCTTTCTTT
d_gene: TRBD1; abundance: NA; v_gene: TRBV29-1; j_gene: TRBJ1-2; CDR3aa: CSVPGQGGFHGYTF; CDR3nt: TGCAGCGTCCCCGGACAGGGAGGATTCCATGGCTACACCTTC
d_gene: TRBD2; abundance: NA; v_gene: TRBV7-9; j_gene: TRBJ2-1; CDR3aa: CASSFLAGVPEQFF; CDR3nt: TGTGCCAGCAGCTTTCTAGCGGGAGTACCCGAGCAGTTCTTC
d_gene: NA; abundance: NA; v_gene: TRBV5-1; j_gene: TRBJ2-5; CDR3aa: CASSLAQQETQYF; CDR3nt: TGCGCCAGCAGCTTGGCGCAGCAAGAGACCCAGTACTTC
d_gene: TRBD1; abundance: NA; v_gene: TRBV18; j_gene: TRBJ2-7; CDR3aa: CASSPLQGTADEQYF; CDR3nt: TGTGCCAGCTCACCACTACAGGGGACAGCCGACGAGCAGTACTTC